Listed here are 22 T cell receptor beta chains from one sample, sequenced in a study of blood T cell repertoires in COVID-19. The data were produced by immunoSEQ multiplex PCR, yet TCRdb's version contains in-frame clones alone and is incomplete. Of tens of thousands of clones in the sample, 70% to 90% are singletons; the top ten hold around 20%. Sequencing was performed on peripheral blood. These receptors were taken from a man in his sixties or seventies with acute or convalescent COVID-19.

J is TRBJ1-2 and V is TRBV10-3; 9 bases agree with TRBD1. The CDR3 covers 17 residues. Unmatched junction bases numbered 7, after V lost 2 bases and J lost 0 bases. Germline-derived CDR1 and CDR2 are ENHRY and SYGVKD. The CDR3 here is CAISEADRGPANYGYTF. The DNA for the CDR3 is TGTGCCATCAGTGAGGCGGACAGGGGACCAGCTAACTATGGCTACACCTTC.

This clone was recorded once. V gene TRBV2 combines with J gene TRBJ1-1, with 9 nucleotides matching TRBD1. This CDR3 has 14 residues. The germline V gene has CDR1 SNHLY and CDR2 FYNNEI. V lost 10 bases, J lost 5 bases, and 11 bases stayed unmatched. The CDR3 loop is CATSGTGKVTEAFF. The CDR3 nucleotides are TGTGCCACCTCCGGGACAGGGAAAGTAACTGAAGCTTTCTTT.

The chain is built from TRBV5-6 and TRBJ2-3; possibly TRBD2 for D (6 bases). The CDR3 contains 13 residues. V lost 1 base and J 6 bases, leaving 9 bases between the germline ends. Germline CDR1 is SGHDT and CDR2 is YYEEEE. CDR3 region: CASSLPGRDTQYF. The CDR3 region has the DNA TGTGCCAGCAGCTTGCCAGGGAGGGATACGCAGTATTTT. The full variable domain, completed using reference TRBV5-6 and TRBJ2-3, is DAGVTQSPTHLIKTRGQQVTLRCSPKSGHDTVSWYQQALGQGPQFIFQYYEEEERQRGNFPDRFSGHQFPNYSSELNVNALLLGDSALYLCASSLPGRDTQYFGPGTRLTVL.

CDR3 DNA sequence: TGTGCCAGCAGCCCCAGACAGGGGGAGGTTAATGAGCAGTTCTTC. Protein product: CASSPRQGEVNEQFF. The chain joins TRBV11-3 to TRBJ2-1, with 9 bases identical to TRBD1. The CDR3 is 15 amino acids. Germline V gives CDR1 SGHNT, CDR2 YENEEA. V lost 5 bases to trimming and J lost 7 bases; unmatched junction nucleotides: 9.

This rearrangement joins TRBV7-8 to TRBJ1-2; no clear D. The CDR3 runs to 14 residues. V was cut by 2 bases and J by 2 bases, with 9 bases left in between. Per the germline V gene, CDR1 is SGHVS and CDR2 is FQNEAQ. The CDR3 sequence: CASSLTRENYGYTF. CDR3 nucleotides: TGTGCCAGCAGCTTAACGCGGGAGAACTATGGCTACACCTTC.

The CDR3 region is CASTGQGRDQPQHF. The CDR3 coding sequence is TGTGCCAGCACCGGACAGGGGAGGGATCAGCCCCAGCATTTT. The genes are TRBV28 and TRBJ1-5; 9 bases fit TRBD1. This CDR3 region has 14 residues. V was clipped by 7 bases and J by 5 bases; unmatched bases: 6. Germline V gives CDR1 MDHEN, CDR2 SYDVKM.

The chain links TRBV19 to TRBJ2-5; 8 bases align to TRBD1. V shed 6 bases, J shed 5 bases, and the junction held 5 bases outside the gene matches. The CDR3 extends over 13 amino acids. CDR1 is LNHDA, CDR2 SQIVND, per germline (reference sequence). The CDR3 DNA is TGTGCCAGTAGCCCGGACAGGGAGGAGACCCAGTACTTC. Residues: CASSPDREETQYF.

The chain is built from TRBV3-1 (or the pseudogene TRBV3-2) and TRBJ1-6; D is unclear. V was pared by 4 bases and J by 7 bases, with 14 bases between. The CDR3 has 15 residues. Germline V gives CDR1 LGHDT, CDR2 YNNKEL (reference sequence). The DNA for the CDR3 is TGTGCCAGCAGCCTCTTGGACTCGGGGAATTCACCCCTCCACTTT. The encoded protein is CASSLLDSGNSPLHF.

Only a few counts were recorded for this clone. The chain has TRBV7-9 and TRBJ2-7; TRBD2 might be the D (6 bases). With 5 bases removed from V and 0 bases from J, the gap between germline ends came to 20 bases. Germline CDR1 SEHNR, CDR2 FQNEAQ (reference sequence). This CDR3 has 17 residues. CDR3 sequence reads: CASSLQGLPLSSYEQYF. DNA of the CDR3: TGTGCCAGCAGCCTCCAAGGACTACCCCTGAGCTCCTACGAGCAGTACTTC.

The CDR3 here is CASSLVNTRETQYF. The CDR3, as DNA: TGTGCCAGCAGCCTAGTCAATACGAGGGAGACCCAGTACTTC. The chain carries TRBV7-9 and TRBJ2-5; D remains unclear. V gave up 5 bases and J gave up 5 bases, with 15 bases separating them. From germline, CDR1 is SEHNR and CDR2 FQNEAQ (reference sequence). This CDR3 is 14 amino acids long.

This rearrangement joins TRBV7-7 to TRBJ1-4; no reliable D call. Trimming pared 1 base from V and 5 bases from J, leaving 11 bases between. The germline gives CDR1 SSHAT, CDR2 FNYEAQ (reference sequence). CDR3 length: 15 amino acids. CDR3 nucleotides: TGTGCCAGCAGCTTAGGGAGAGGGAGGAATGAAAAACTGTTTTTT. As protein: CASSLGRGRNEKLFF.

The chain has TRBV7-8 and TRBJ2-1; 7 positions match TRBD1. Trimming cost V 7 bases and J 6 bases; bases outside gene matches: 9. The germline gives CDR1 SGHVS, CDR2 FQNEAQ. This CDR3 is built from 14 residues. Written as DNA, the CDR3 is TGTGCCAGCATACCGACAGGGTCGGTCAATGAGCAGTTCTTC. This translates into CASIPTGSVNEQFF.

The gene calls are TRBV7-2 and TRBJ1-4, with a weak D call TRBD1 (5 bases). Trimming cost V 3 bases and J 8 bases, with 13 bases left between them. Germline CDR1 is SGHTA and CDR2 is FQGNSA. The CDR3 consists of 14 residues. CDR3 loop: CASSFRREGEKLFF. CDR3 nucleotide sequence: TGTGCCAGCAGCTTCAGGAGGGAGGGGGAAAAACTGTTTTTT.

This chain's CDR3 is CASSLLAGGPSEQYF. The DNA for the CDR3 is TGCGCCAGCAGCTTGTTAGCGGGAGGGCCCTCGGAGCAGTACTTC. This rearrangement joins TRBV5-1 to TRBJ2-7; the match to TRBD2 covers 11 bases. Germline loops: CDR1 SGHRS, CDR2 YFSETQ. Trimming at V came to 1 base and at J to 7 bases, leaving 7 bases not matched to a gene. The CDR3 sequence is 15 residues long. The whole variable domain, remainder taken from reference TRBV5-1 and TRBJ2-7, is KAGVTQTPRYLIKTRGQQVTLSCSPISGHRSVSWYQQTPGQGLQFLFEYFSETQRNKGNFPGRFSGRQFSNSRSEMNVSTLELGDSALYLCASSLLAGGPSEQYFGPGTRLTVT.

The genes are TRBV4-2 and TRBJ2-1; 10 nucleotides align to TRBD2. V shed 6 bases, J shed 10 bases, and the junction held 3 bases outside the gene matches. In germline, CDR1 is LGHNA, CDR2 YNFKEQ. CDR3 length: 12 residues. CDR3: CASSSGLAEQFF. The DNA for the CDR3 is TGTGCCAGCAGTTCGGGACTAGCGGAGCAGTTCTTC.

The chain recombines TRBV27 with TRBJ1-1; D not resolved. The V and J ends lost 3 bases and 1 base respectively, with 12 bases between them. Germline-derived CDR1 and CDR2 are MNHEY and SMNVEV (reference sequence). The length of the CDR3 is 15 residues. CDR3 in DNA: TGTGCCAGCAGTTTCAGGCAGCCCAAGAACACTGAAGCTTTCTTT. This sequence encodes CASSFRQPKNTEAFF.

The rearrangement uses TRBV21-1 and TRBJ2-6; the table's D gene call, TRBD2, was not cross checked with the DNA. TRBV21-1 is assigned pseudogene status. The CDR3 loop spans 17 amino acids. Here the CDR3 DNA reads TGTGCCAGCAGCAAAGCTCGGGGGGATGGCGGGGCCAACGTCCTGACTTTC. Amino acids: CASSKARGDGGANVLTF.

The chain combines TRBV2 with TRBJ2-2, with 9 bases matching TRBD1. With V trimmed by 8 bases and J by 5 bases, 6 bases remained unmatched. The CDR3 is 14 residues long. Germline V lookup: CDR1 SNHLY, CDR2 FYNNEI. This chain's CDR3 is CASFGQGRTGELFF. The CDR3 nucleotides are TGTGCCAGCTTTGGACAGGGGCGGACCGGGGAGCTGTTTTTT.

Here the CDR3 reads CAISESTRWGDTQYF. In DNA form, the CDR3 reads TGTGCCATCAGTGAGTCGACCAGATGGGGGGATACCCAGTACTTC. V usage is TRBV10-3 and J usage is TRBJ2-5; maybe TRBD2 (6 bases). The CDR3 sequence is 15 residues long. V gave up 0 bases and J gave up 8 bases, with 16 bases separating them. From germline, CDR1 is ENHRY and CDR2 SYGVKD.

V usage is TRBV10-3 and J usage is TRBJ2-3; 10 bases are a match to TRBD2. Per germline, CDR1 ENHRY and CDR2 SYGVKD. The CDR3 is 20 residues long. V lost 2 bases, J lost 0 bases, and 14 bases stayed unmatched. This chain's CDR3 is CAISETSGLARPSSTDTQYF. The DNA for the CDR3 is TGTGCCATCAGTGAGACGTCGGGACTAGCGAGACCCTCTAGCACAGATACGCAGTATTTT.

By frequency in the sample, this clone is medium-sized. The chain combines TRBV27 with TRBJ1-2; 10 nucleotides match TRBD1. CDR3 length equals 14 residues. Germline V CDR1 and CDR2: MNHEY, SMNVEV (reference sequence). With 5 bases clipped from V and 8 bases from J, the junction kept 8 bases outside the gene matches. CDR3 in amino acids: CASSAGTGARGYTF. The DNA of the CDR3 is TGTGCCAGCAGTGCGGGGACAGGGGCGAGGGGCTACACCTTC.

CDR3 in amino acids: CASSTLQGGSAPLHF. The CDR3, as DNA: TGTGCCAGCAGCACTCTACAGGGTGGGTCGGCACCCCTCCACTTT. V usage is TRBV7-2 and J usage is TRBJ1-6, with D maybe TRBD1 (6 bases). V was clipped by 5 bases and J by 11 bases, with 19 bases between them. The CDR3 contains 15 residues. The germline V gene encodes CDR1 SGHTA and CDR2 FQGNSA. The full variable domain, rest sourced from reference TRBV7-2 and TRBJ1-6, is GAGVSQSPSNKVTEKGKDVELRCDPISGHTALYWYRQSLGQGLEFLIYFQGNSAPDKSGLPSDRFSAERTGGSVSTLTIQRTQQEDSAVYLCASSTLQGGSAPLHFGNGTRLTVT.